This T cell receptor (beta chain) was documented in a study of blood T cell repertoires in COVID-19. Overall study: From the United States, Italy and Spain came samples of acute and convalescent COVID-19. PBMCs, B-cell-depleted T cells, or T cells were the source of the cDNA or gDNA that made up the material.

As originally analysed: Researchers report that nucleated cell counts were estimated from reference gene primer amplification. Clones were read by immunoSEQ multiplex PCR, and TCRdb kept only the in-frame ones, dropping some. V, J and clone size were drawn from that table, and D and trimming were deduced from the DNA. Here the sample spans around 70,000 clones, 86% being singletons. This receptor was obtained from a man between 25 and 39 years old with acute or convalescent COVID-19. The sample comprised peripheral blood.

The DNA of the CDR3 is TGTGCTACTGCGGAGAGAGGGATCCCCCCGTGGGGCTACACCTTC. Protein: CATAERGIPPWGYTF. This chain links TRBV6-5 with TRBJ1-2; D unclear. Looked up from germline, CDR1 is MNHEY and CDR2 is SVGAGI. CDR3 length equals 15 residues.